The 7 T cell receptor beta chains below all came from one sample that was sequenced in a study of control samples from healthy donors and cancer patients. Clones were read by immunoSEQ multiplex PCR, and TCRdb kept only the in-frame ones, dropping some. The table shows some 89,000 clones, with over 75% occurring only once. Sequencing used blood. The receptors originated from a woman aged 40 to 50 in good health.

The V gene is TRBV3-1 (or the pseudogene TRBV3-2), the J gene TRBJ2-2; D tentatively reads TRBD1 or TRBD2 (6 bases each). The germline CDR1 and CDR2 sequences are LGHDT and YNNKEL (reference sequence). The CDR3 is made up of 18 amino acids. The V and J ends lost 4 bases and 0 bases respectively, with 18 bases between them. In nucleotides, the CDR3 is TGTGCCAGCAGCCTCCCAGAGGGGGGCAGCGCGAACACCGGGGAGCTGTTTTTT. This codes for CASSLPEGGSANTGELFF.

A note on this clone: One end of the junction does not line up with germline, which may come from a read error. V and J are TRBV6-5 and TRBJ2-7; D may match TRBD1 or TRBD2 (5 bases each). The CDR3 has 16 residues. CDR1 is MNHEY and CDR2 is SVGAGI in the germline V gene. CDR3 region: CVSSYVGAGPSYEQYF. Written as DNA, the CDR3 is TGTGTCAGCAGTTACGTCGGGGCAGGGCCCTCCTACGAGCAGTACTTC.

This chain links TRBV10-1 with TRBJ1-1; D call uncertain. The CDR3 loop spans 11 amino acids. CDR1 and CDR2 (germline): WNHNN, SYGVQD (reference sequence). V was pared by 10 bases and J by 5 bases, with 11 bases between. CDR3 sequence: CATSPITEAFF. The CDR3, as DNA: TGCGCCACCTCACCAATTACTGAAGCTTTCTTT.

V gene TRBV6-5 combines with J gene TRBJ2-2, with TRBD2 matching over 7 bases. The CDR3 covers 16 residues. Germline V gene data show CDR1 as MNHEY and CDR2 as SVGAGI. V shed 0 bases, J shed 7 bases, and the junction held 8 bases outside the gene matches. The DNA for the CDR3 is TGTGCCAGCAGTTACTCGAGTACTAGCGAGGTCGGGGAGCTGTTTTTT. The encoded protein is CASSYSSTSEVGELFF.

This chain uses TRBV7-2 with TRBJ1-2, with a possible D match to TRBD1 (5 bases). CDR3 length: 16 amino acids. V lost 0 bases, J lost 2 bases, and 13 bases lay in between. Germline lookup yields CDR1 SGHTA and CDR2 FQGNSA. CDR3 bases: TGTGCCAGCAGCTTAGCGGGGCAGGGCAGAAACTATGGCTACACCTTC. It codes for CASSLAGQGRNYGYTF.

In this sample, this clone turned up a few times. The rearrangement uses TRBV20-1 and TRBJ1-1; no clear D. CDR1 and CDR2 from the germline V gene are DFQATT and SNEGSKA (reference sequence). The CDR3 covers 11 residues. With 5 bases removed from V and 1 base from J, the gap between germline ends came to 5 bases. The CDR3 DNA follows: TGCAGTGCTGGGAGGAACACTGAAGCTTTCTTT. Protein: CSAGRNTEAFF.

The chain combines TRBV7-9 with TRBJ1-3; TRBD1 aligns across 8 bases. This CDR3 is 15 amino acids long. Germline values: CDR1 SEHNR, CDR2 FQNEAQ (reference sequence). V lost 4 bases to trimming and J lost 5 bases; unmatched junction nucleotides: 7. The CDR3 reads CASSSGQALRNTIYF. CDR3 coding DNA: TGTGCCAGCAGCTCGGGACAGGCTTTACGAAACACCATATATTTT.